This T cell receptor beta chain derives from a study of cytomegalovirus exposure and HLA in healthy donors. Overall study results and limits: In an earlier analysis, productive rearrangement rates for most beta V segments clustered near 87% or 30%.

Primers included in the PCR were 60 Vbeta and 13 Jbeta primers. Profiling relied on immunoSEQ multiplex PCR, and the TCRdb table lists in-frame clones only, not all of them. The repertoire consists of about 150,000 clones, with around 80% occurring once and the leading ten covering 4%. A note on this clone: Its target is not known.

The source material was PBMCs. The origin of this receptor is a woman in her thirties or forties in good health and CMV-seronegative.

CDR3 nucleotide sequence: TGTGCCAGCAGTTTAGACGTCCTCAGGGTCGCCTACGAGCAGTACTTC. It encodes CASSLDVLRVAYEQYF. The V gene is TRBV27, the J gene TRBJ2-7, with a possible D match to TRBD1 (5 bases). From germline, CDR1 is MNHEY and CDR2 SMNVEV (reference sequence). Trimming shortened V by 2 bases and J by 2 bases, and 16 bases separated the two germline ends. This CDR3 contains 16 residues.